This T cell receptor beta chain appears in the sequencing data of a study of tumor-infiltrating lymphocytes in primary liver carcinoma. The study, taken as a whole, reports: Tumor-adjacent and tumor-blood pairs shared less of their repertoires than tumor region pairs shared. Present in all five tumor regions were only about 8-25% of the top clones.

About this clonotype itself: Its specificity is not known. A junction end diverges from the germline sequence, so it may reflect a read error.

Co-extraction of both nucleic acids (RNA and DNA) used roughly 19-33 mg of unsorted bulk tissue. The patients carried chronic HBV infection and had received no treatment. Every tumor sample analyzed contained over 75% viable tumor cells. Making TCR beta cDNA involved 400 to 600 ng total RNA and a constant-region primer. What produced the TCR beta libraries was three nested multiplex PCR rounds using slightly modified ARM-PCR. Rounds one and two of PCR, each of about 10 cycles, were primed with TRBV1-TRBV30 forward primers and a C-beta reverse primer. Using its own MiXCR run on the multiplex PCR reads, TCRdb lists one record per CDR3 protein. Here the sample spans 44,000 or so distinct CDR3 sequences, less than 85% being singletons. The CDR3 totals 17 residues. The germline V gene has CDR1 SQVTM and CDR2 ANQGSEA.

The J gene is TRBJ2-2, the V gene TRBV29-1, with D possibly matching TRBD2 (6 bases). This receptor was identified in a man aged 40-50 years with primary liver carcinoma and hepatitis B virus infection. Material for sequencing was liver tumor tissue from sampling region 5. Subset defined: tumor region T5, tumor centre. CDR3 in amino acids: CSVLARGPAAYTGELLF. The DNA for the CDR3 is TGCAGCGTTCTAGCGAGAGGGCCCGCTGCATACACCGGGGAGCTGCTTTTT.